Below are 3 T cell receptor beta chains sequenced from a single sample in a study of response to subunit inactivated influenza vaccine. TCRdb re-derived calls from the RT-PCR reads in MiXCR, one entry per CDR3 protein. The sample contains over 150,000 distinct CDR3 sequences, around 15% of which appear only once. The sequences come from CD8+ T cells sorted from PBMCs, collected about 5 days after vaccination. These TCRs come from a man over 45 who received an inactivated influenza vaccine.

V usage is TRBV11-2 and J usage is TRBJ2-1; TRBD1 matches 8 bases. J gave up 2 bases and V 1 base, and 4 bases lay outside the gene matches. CDR3 length: 16 residues. Germline lookup yields CDR1 SGHAT and CDR2 FQNNGV. The CDR3 DNA is TGTGCCAGCAGCTTAGCCCCAGGGGGCGCCTACAATGAGCAGTTCTTC. As protein: CASSLAPGGAYNEQFF.

The table lists this clonotype with many counts. This chain connects TRBV12-3 or TRBV12-4 to TRBJ2-5; TRBD1 agrees at 9 bases. Trimming cost V 5 bases and J 2 bases; bases outside gene matches: 6. The CDR3 is made up of 15 amino acids. The CDR3 DNA reads TGTGCCAGCAGTCCGTCCGGGACAGGGCAAGAGACCCAGTACTTC. It encodes CASSPSGTGQETQYF.

The chain links TRBV9 to TRBJ2-1; 8 bases are shared with TRBD2. The CDR3 totals 14 residues. Germline V gene sequence: CDR1 SGDLS, CDR2 YYNGEE. The V segment lost 3 bases and the J segment 4 bases; nucleotides outside the gene matches: 3. CDR3 coding DNA: TGTGCCAGCAGCGGCGCTAGCGGGTACAATGAGCAGTTCTTC. Translation: CASSGASGYNEQFF.